What follows describes a single TCR beta chain. Its antigen is currently unknown. Libraries were prepared by immunoSEQ multiplex PCR; TCRdb keeps only in-frame clonotypes and omits some of them. The data show over 85,000 clones, approximately 88% seen once. This sample is drawn from a study of T cell responses to AZD1222 COVID-19 vaccine. Study results and caveats: Clonal diversity may have been underestimated in mostly white British donors. Repertoire sampling happened only post peak T cell response. Vaccination with two AZD1222 doses was followed by a rise in Spike-specific TCR breadth and depth.

Germline CDR1 is LGHNA and CDR2 is YNFKEQ. V dropped 1 base and J dropped 8; count of bases not matched to a gene: 6. The CDR3 totals 14 residues. The sequencing here drew on peripheral blood, taken on day 0 of AZD1222 vaccination. This clonotype was sampled from an adult in good health. The chain has TRBV4-2 and TRBJ1-2; 8 bases are a match to TRBD1. The CDR3 DNA reads as TGTGCCAGCAGCCAAGGAGGACAGGGAGAAGGCTACACCTTC. Translating it yields CASSQGGQGEGYTF.